The T cell receptor beta chain described here comes from a study of CD8 T cells in Susac syndrome. The study sequenced TCR beta in blood CD8+ and CD4+ T cells. Bulk CD8+ and CD4+ cells came from magnetic negative isolation; CD8+ TEMRA by FACS. V dropped 6 bases and J dropped 6; count of bases not matched to a gene: 7. There are 12 residues in the CDR3. In germline, CDR1 is SQVTM, CDR2 ANQGSEA. Random hexamers were used to reverse transcribe an amount of about 0.45 to 1 ug RNA. Coverage of TCR beta CDR3 amplification by immunoSEQ multiplex PCR extended to 54 Vbeta and 13 Jbeta. One entry per CDR3 protein results from TCRdb running MiXCR on the immunoSEQ multiplex PCR reads. The table records roughly 140,000 distinct CDR3 sequences, 94% of them present only once. This clonotype was counted only a few times. Antigen specificity is unknown. Overall study results and limits: As the study acknowledged, the number of individuals who were part of its TCR sequencing and HLA analysis was relatively small.

This TCR derives from a human donor in good health. This chain joins TRBV29-1 and TRBJ1-2, with 7 bases matching TRBD1. Material: CD8+ T cells from PBMCs. CDR3 region: CSVIDREHGYTF. The CDR3 DNA reads TGCAGCGTGATCGACAGGGAACATGGCTACACCTTC.